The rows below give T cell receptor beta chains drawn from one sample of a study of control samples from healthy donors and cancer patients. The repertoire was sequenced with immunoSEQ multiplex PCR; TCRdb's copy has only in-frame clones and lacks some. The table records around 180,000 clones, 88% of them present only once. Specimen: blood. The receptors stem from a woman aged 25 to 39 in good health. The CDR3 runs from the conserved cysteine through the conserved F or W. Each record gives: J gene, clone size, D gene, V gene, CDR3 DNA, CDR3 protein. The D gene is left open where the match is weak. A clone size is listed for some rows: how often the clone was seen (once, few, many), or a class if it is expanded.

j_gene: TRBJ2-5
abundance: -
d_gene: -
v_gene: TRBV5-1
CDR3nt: TGCGCCAGCAGCTTATCGGGTACAGCCCAAGAGACCCAGTACTTC
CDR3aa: CASSLSGTAQETQYF

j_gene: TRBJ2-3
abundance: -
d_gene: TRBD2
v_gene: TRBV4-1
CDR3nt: TGCGCCAGCAGCCAAGGCAGGTTAGCGGGGGGCTTACAGACCACAGATACGCAGTATTTT
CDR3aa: CASSQGRLAGGLQTTDTQYF

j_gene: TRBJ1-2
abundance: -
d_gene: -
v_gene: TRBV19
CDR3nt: TGTGCCAGTAGGAATCCATCGACAAACTATGGCTACACCTTC
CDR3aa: CASRNPSTNYGYTF

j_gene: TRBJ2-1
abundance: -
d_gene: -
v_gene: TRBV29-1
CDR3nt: TGCAGCGTTGAAACCGGGTATGAGCAGTTCTTC
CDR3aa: CSVETGYEQFF

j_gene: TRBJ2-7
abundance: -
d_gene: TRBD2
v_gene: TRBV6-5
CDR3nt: TGTGCCAGCAGTTCCGGGACTAGCACCGGCGAGCAGTACTTC
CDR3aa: CASSSGTSTGEQYF

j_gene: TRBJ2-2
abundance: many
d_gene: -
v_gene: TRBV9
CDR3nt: TGTGCCAGCAGCGTAGGGCATTTCAACACCGGGGAGCTGTTTTTT
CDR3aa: CASSVGHFNTGELFF

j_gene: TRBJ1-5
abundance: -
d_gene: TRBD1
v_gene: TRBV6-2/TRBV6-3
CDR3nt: TGTGCCAGCAGTTACTCGGGACAGAACAATCAGCCCCAGCATTTT
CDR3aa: CASSYSGQNNQPQHF

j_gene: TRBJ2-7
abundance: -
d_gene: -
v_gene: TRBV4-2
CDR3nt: TGTGCCAGCAGCCAGGGGACTGCGTTGCGGGAGCAGTACTTC
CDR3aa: CASSQGTALREQYF

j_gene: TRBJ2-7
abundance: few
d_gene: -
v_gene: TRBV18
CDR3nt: TGTGCCAGCTCACCACCGGCCAGTACCTACGAGCAGTACTTC
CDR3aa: CASSPPASTYEQYF

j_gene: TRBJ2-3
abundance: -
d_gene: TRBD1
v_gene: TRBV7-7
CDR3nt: TGTGCTAGCAGCTTAGGGACAGGGACAGATACGCAGTATTTT
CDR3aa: CASSLGTGTDTQYF

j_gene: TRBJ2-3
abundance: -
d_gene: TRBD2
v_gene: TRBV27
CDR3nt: TGTGCCAGCAGGCAGCGGGAGACAGATACGCAGTATTTT
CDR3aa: CASRQRETDTQYF

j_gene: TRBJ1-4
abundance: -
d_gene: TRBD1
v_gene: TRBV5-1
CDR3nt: TGCGCCAGCAGCTTACGGGACAGTCCTAATGAAAAACTGTTTTTT
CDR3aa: CASSLRDSPNEKLFF

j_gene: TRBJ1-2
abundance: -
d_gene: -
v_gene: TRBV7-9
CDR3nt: TGTGCCAGCAGCTTACTAGATATAGGCGGCTACACCTTC
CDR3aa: CASSLLDIGGYTF

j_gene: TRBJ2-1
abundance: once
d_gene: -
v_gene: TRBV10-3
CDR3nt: TGTGCCATCAGTGAAGGCTCCCGCCGAGGGGATGAGCAGTTCTTC
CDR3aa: CAISEGSRRGDEQFF

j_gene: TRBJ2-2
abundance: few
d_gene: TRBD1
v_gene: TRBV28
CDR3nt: TGTGCCAGCAGAGGAGGACAGGGTCGCACCGGGGAGCTGTTTTTT
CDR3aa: CASRGGQGRTGELFF

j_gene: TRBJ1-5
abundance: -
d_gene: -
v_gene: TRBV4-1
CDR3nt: TGCGCCAGCAGCCCACACGACAGTAGCAATCAGCCCCAGCATTTT
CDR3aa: CASSPHDSSNQPQHF

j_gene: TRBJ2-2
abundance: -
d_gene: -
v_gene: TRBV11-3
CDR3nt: TGTGCCAGCAGCATATACCCAATGATAAACCCCGACACCGGGGAGCTGTTTTTT
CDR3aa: CASSIYPMINPDTGELFF

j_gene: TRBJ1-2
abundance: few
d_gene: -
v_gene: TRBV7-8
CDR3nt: TGTGCCAGCAGCTTAGACGTCAGAGGTGGCTACACCTTC
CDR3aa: CASSLDVRGGYTF

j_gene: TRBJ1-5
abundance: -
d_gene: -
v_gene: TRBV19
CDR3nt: TGTGCCAGTAGTAGAGGGTATCAGCCCCAGCATTTT
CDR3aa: CASSRGYQPQHF

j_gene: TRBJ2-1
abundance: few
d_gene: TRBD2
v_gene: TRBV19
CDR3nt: TGTGCCAGTACCCTTCGGGGTGGAGGACTAGCGGGTAACTCCTACAATGAGCAGTTCTTC
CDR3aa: CASTLRGGGLAGNSYNEQFF

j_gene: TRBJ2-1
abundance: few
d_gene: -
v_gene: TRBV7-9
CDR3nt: TGTGCCAGCAGCTTACTGGATGAGCAGTTCTTC
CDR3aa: CASSLLDEQFF

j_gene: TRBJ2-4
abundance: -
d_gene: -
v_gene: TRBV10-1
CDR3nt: TGCGCCAGCAGTCCCCCCTGGGTGGGGAAGATCGCCAAAAACATTCAGTACTTC
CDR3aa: CASSPPWVGKIAKNIQYF

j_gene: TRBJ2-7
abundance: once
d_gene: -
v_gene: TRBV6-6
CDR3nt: TGTGCCAGCAGTTACGTTTCGCTTTACGAGCAGTACTTC
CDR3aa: CASSYVSLYEQYF

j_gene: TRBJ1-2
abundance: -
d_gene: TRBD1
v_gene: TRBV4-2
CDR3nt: TGTGCCAGCAGCCAAGGGGGAGGGCAGGGGGTATCTGGCTACACCTTC
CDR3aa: CASSQGGGQGVSGYTF